The rows below give T cell receptor beta chains drawn from one sample of a study of tumor-infiltrating lymphocytes in primary liver carcinoma. TCRdb re-called the multiplex PCR reads through MiXCR, storing one row per CDR3 protein. The sample holds about 320,000 distinct CDR3 sequences; approximately 65% are singletons and the top ten take 9%. Sequences were obtained from peripheral blood. The receptors originated from a middle-aged man with primary liver carcinoma and hepatitis B virus infection. Each CDR3 is given with its conserved first and last residue. A D gene is named only where the DNA matches it firmly.

j_gene: TRBJ2-2; v_gene: TRBV24-1; d_gene: TRBD2; CDR3aa: CATSDTSGRKTGELFF
j_gene: TRBJ1-5; v_gene: TRBV5-4; d_gene: NA; CDR3aa: CASSLGGPTGNQPQHF
j_gene: TRBJ2-5; v_gene: TRBV5-6; d_gene: NA; CDR3aa: CASSFYREETQHF
j_gene: TRBJ2-3; v_gene: TRBV29-1; d_gene: NA; CDR3aa: CSVGGIPGTRKTNTQYF
j_gene: TRBJ2-5; v_gene: TRBV20-1; d_gene: TRBD1; CDR3aa: CSALGQGAETQYF
j_gene: TRBJ2-3; v_gene: TRBV5-4; d_gene: NA; CDR3aa: CASRNPKGGPDTQYF
j_gene: TRBJ2-7; v_gene: TRBV29-1; d_gene: NA; CDR3aa: CSPPITLYEQYF
j_gene: TRBJ2-3; v_gene: TRBV10-3; d_gene: TRBD2; CDR3aa: CAFRPHTMITSGSTDTQYF
j_gene: TRBJ2-1; v_gene: TRBV5-5; d_gene: NA; CDR3aa: CASSLGPYNEEFF
j_gene: NA; v_gene: TRBV6-2/TRBV6-3; d_gene: NA; CDR3aa: CARRRRGHTDTQHF
j_gene: TRBJ1-6; v_gene: TRBV6-6; d_gene: NA; CDR3aa: CASSIPSLGVPLHF
j_gene: TRBJ1-4; v_gene: TRBV4-2; d_gene: NA; CDR3aa: CASSHNGAPMKEKLFF
j_gene: TRBJ2-7; v_gene: TRBV29-1; d_gene: NA; CDR3aa: CSVETSPYEQYF
j_gene: TRBJ2-1; v_gene: TRBV11-3; d_gene: NA; CDR3aa: CASSLDSGNERFF
j_gene: TRBJ2-3; v_gene: TRBV4-2; d_gene: TRBD2; CDR3aa: CTNSQVGASGRPDTQYF
j_gene: TRBJ2-7; v_gene: TRBV12-3/TRBV12-4; d_gene: TRBD2; CDR3aa: CASSPYQSGEYF
j_gene: TRBJ2-3; v_gene: TRBV24-1; d_gene: TRBD1; CDR3aa: CATSDPTQADREGATDTQYF
j_gene: TRBJ1-4; v_gene: TRBV10-2; d_gene: NA; CDR3aa: CASRGRGENGKLFF
j_gene: TRBJ2-7; v_gene: TRBV12-3/TRBV12-4; d_gene: NA; CDR3aa: CASSPGIYDQYF
j_gene: TRBJ2-7; v_gene: TRBV4-2; d_gene: TRBD1; CDR3aa: CASGPTGGEQYF
j_gene: TRBJ2-2; v_gene: TRBV11-3; d_gene: TRBD2; CDR3aa: CANSLGLADTGELFF
j_gene: TRBJ2-5; v_gene: TRBV24-1; d_gene: NA; CDR3aa: CATSDPGTRETQYF
j_gene: TRBJ2-7; v_gene: TRBV7-9; d_gene: NA; CDR3aa: CASSFRQVPGEQYF
j_gene: TRBJ2-7; v_gene: TRBV6-6; d_gene: TRBD2; CDR3aa: CASSLLERDRVYEQYF
j_gene: TRBJ2-5; v_gene: TRBV29-1; d_gene: NA; CDR3aa: CSAEDRPRETQYF
j_gene: TRBJ1-2; v_gene: TRBV4-2; d_gene: NA; CDR3aa: CASSQDRWARGYTF
j_gene: TRBJ1-6; v_gene: TRBV4-1; d_gene: NA; CDR3aa: CASREGGGLNSPLHF
j_gene: TRBJ2-1; v_gene: TRBV29-1; d_gene: NA; CDR3aa: CSVLCGANVQFF
j_gene: TRBJ2-3; v_gene: TRBV29-1; d_gene: NA; CDR3aa: CSVSDNTDTQYF
j_gene: TRBJ2-5; v_gene: TRBV11-1; d_gene: NA; CDR3aa: CASSQEWRETQYF
j_gene: TRBJ2-5; v_gene: TRBV5-1; d_gene: TRBD1; CDR3aa: CASRWTGGETHYF
j_gene: TRBJ1-2; v_gene: TRBV6-2/TRBV6-3; d_gene: NA; CDR3aa: CTSRDACYTF
j_gene: TRBJ2-5; v_gene: TRBV29-1; d_gene: NA; CDR3aa: CSVAGSVITETQYF
j_gene: TRBJ2-2; v_gene: TRBV19; d_gene: NA; CDR3aa: CASREGLGGELFF
j_gene: TRBJ1-1; v_gene: TRBV7-3; d_gene: NA; CDR3aa: CASSFQLGEAFF
j_gene: TRBJ1-2; v_gene: TRBV20-1; d_gene: NA; CDR3aa: CSAQRGGFYGYTF
j_gene: TRBJ2-3; v_gene: TRBV6-4; d_gene: NA; CDR3aa: CASRQNPSTDTQYF
j_gene: TRBJ2-1; v_gene: TRBV6-6; d_gene: NA; CDR3aa: CATSHDSGQFF
j_gene: TRBJ2-1; v_gene: TRBV6-2/TRBV6-3; d_gene: TRBD2; CDR3aa: CASSPHSGLAGDNEQFF
j_gene: TRBJ2-5; v_gene: TRBV30; d_gene: NA; CDR3aa: CAWSVGRQETQYF
j_gene: TRBJ2-7; v_gene: TRBV7-9; d_gene: TRBD1; CDR3aa: CASSLTGIYEQYF
j_gene: TRBJ1-5; v_gene: TRBV11-2; d_gene: NA; CDR3aa: CASSLAGPNQPQHF
j_gene: TRBJ2-7; v_gene: TRBV23-1; d_gene: NA; CDR3aa: CASSQSTWTIFYEQYF
j_gene: TRBJ1-2; v_gene: TRBV7-9; d_gene: NA; CDR3aa: CASSLPVRGYTF
j_gene: TRBJ2-7; v_gene: TRBV6-6; d_gene: NA; CDR3aa: CASSTKDEQYF
j_gene: TRBJ2-7; v_gene: TRBV6-5; d_gene: NA; CDR3aa: CASRHRPTWDEQYF
j_gene: TRBJ2-7; v_gene: TRBV30; d_gene: TRBD1; CDR3aa: CAWSAPGQGSSYEQYF
j_gene: TRBJ2-3; v_gene: TRBV4-1; d_gene: TRBD1; CDR3aa: CASSQDQGAFADTQYF
j_gene: TRBJ2-3; v_gene: TRBV30; d_gene: NA; CDR3aa: CAWRGDISNTQYF
j_gene: TRBJ2-2; v_gene: TRBV5-4; d_gene: NA; CDR3aa: CASSYDTHTGELFF
j_gene: TRBJ1-1; v_gene: TRBV12-3/TRBV12-4; d_gene: NA; CDR3aa: CASSLQGGDTEAFF
j_gene: TRBJ1-4; v_gene: TRBV6-5; d_gene: NA; CDR3aa: CASKPRGNEKLFF
j_gene: TRBJ2-7; v_gene: TRBV6-1; d_gene: NA; CDR3aa: CASTLSGSSYEQYF
j_gene: TRBJ1-2; v_gene: TRBV7-8; d_gene: TRBD1; CDR3aa: CASSYSATGKGYGYTF
j_gene: TRBJ2-5; v_gene: TRBV5-1; d_gene: NA; CDR3aa: CASSMYKVQETQYF